Ten or more counts support the clone carrying this T cell receptor (beta chain). Trimming pared 3 bases from V and 5 bases from J, leaving 6 bases between. The CDR3 length is 12 residues. Via MiXCR, TCRdb re-called the PCR reads, giving one row per CDR3 protein. The table lists roughly 55,000 distinct CDR3 sequences, roughly 38% of them singletons. As CD8+CD4-CCR7+CD45RA+ cells, naive CD8 T cells were sorted. This record belongs to a study of molecular identifiers for immune sequencing clone quantification. This sequence originates from a human donor in good health. Some libraries in this study had Jurkat cell RNA spiked in. Sequencing was carried out using naive CD8+ T cells from blood, with Jurkat cell RNA spiked in. Documented subset: FACS-sorted CD8+CD4-CCR7+CD45RA+ naive T cells. This chain links TRBV12-3 or TRBV12-4 with TRBJ2-3; no clear D gene. The CDR3 bases are TGTGCCAGCAGTTTTGGGGAAGATACGCAGTATTTT. Protein: CASSFGEDTQYF.